One sample yielded the 18 T cell receptor beta chains listed below, sequenced in a study of T cell responses to AZD1222 COVID-19 vaccine. TCRdb's copy holds only in-frame clones and misses some; the assay was immunoSEQ multiplex PCR. The repertoire holds roughly 140,000 clones, 80% to 90% seen once, with about 3.5% in the top ten. The input for sequencing was peripheral blood, taken on day 0 of AZD1222 vaccination. Source of these receptors: an adult in good health.

J is TRBJ2-7 and V is TRBV19; 12 positions match TRBD2. V gave up 3 bases and J gave up 5 bases; unmatched junction bases: 11. The CDR3 loop spans 17 amino acids. Germline V gene sequence: CDR1 LNHDA, CDR2 SQIVND (reference sequence). The CDR3 DNA reads as TGTGCCAGTAGTATGACTAGCGGGAGCGTCCCGGTAGACGAGCAGTACTTC. This encodes CASSMTSGSVPVDEQYF.

V and J are TRBV19 and TRBJ1-5; perhaps TRBD1 as D (5 bases). Per germline, CDR1 LNHDA and CDR2 SQIVND (reference sequence). Trimming took 3 bases from V and 2 from J, leaving 14 bases between them. CDR3 size: 16 residues. CDR3 sequence reads: CASSIRGGGGNQPQHF. The CDR3 nucleotides read TGTGCCAGTAGTATCCGTGGTGGGGGGGGCAATCAGCCCCAGCATTTT.

The J gene is TRBJ1-3, the V gene TRBV3-1 (or the pseudogene TRBV3-2); D is perhaps TRBD1 (6 bases). Germline-derived CDR1 and CDR2 are LGHDT and YNNKEL (reference sequence). This CDR3 comprises 15 residues. V was shortened by 4 bases and J by 0 bases, with 10 bases between the two germline ends. The CDR3 DNA is TGTGCCAGCAGCCTTACAGGGAGCTCTGGAAACACCATATATTTT. Its translation is CASSLTGSSGNTIYF.

The chain combines TRBV7-2 with TRBJ2-7; tentatively, D is TRBD2 (6 bases). The V end lost 5 bases, the J end lost 4 bases, and 12 bases lay between the germline ends. The CDR3 totals 13 residues. Germline V gene lookup returns CDR1 SGHTA and CDR2 FQGNSA. CDR3 region: CASSMLAVYEQYF. In DNA, the CDR3 is TGTGCCAGCAGCATGTTAGCGGTTTACGAGCAGTACTTC.

This clone was counted between two and nine times. The rearrangement joins TRBV27 to TRBJ2-1; 14 nucleotides agree with TRBD2. Trimming at V came to 3 bases and at J to 10 bases, leaving 8 bases not matched to a gene. CDR1 and CDR2 from the germline V gene are MNHEY and SMNVEV (reference sequence). The CDR3 is 16 residues long. CDR3 amino acids: CASSFRGLAGDREQFF. In DNA form, the CDR3 reads TGTGCCAGCAGTTTTAGGGGACTAGCGGGAGATAGGGAGCAGTTCTTC.

The J gene is TRBJ1-2, the V gene TRBV28; no clear D. The CDR3 is 14 amino acids. CDR1 and CDR2 from the germline V gene are MDHEN and SYDVKM. V gave up 1 base and J gave up 4 bases, with 10 bases separating them. CDR3 nucleotides: TGTGCCAGCAGTTTATCCTCGGTTCTCTATGGCTACACCTTC. This encodes CASSLSSVLYGYTF.

This chain connects TRBV5-1 to TRBJ2-7; 7 nucleotides line up with TRBD1. CDR1 is SGHRS and CDR2 is YFSETQ in the germline V gene. This CDR3 comprises 14 residues. V was pared by 4 bases and J by 4 bases, with 8 bases of the junction left unmatched. For the CDR3, the DNA is TGCGCCAGCAGCCCAAGGGACAGCCTATACGAGCAGTACTTC. Its protein is CASSPRDSLYEQYF.

This chain links TRBV7-2 with TRBJ1-1; D not resolved. Per the germline V gene, CDR1 is SGHTA and CDR2 is FQGNSA. Between the trimmed V and J ends, which lost 2 bases and 8 bases, there was a span of 15 bases. This CDR3 contains 14 residues. The CDR3 bases are TGTGCCAGCAGCTTATTCGGGCAGCGGGAGGAAGCTTTCTTT. Translated, it gives CASSLFGQREEAFF.

The chain has TRBV5-1 and TRBJ1-3, with no clear D. This CDR3 region has 13 residues. Germline V gene sequence: CDR1 SGHRS, CDR2 YFSETQ. Trimming took 4 bases from V and 4 from J, leaving 9 bases between them. CDR3 coding DNA: TGCGCCAGCAGCCCGGGAAGAGGAAACACCATATATTTT. Encoded protein: CASSPGRGNTIYF.

In this sample, this clone turned up once. The chain links TRBV5-1 to TRBJ1-2; 8 bases are a match to TRBD1. The CDR3 totals 13 residues. V was clipped by 2 bases and J by 5 bases; unmatched bases: 2. From germline, CDR1 is SGHRS and CDR2 YFSETQ. CDR3 in amino acids: CASSLGTGYGYTF. The DNA for the CDR3 is TGCGCCAGCAGCTTAGGGACAGGATATGGCTACACCTTC.

As to this clone: Different DNA sequences within this sample yield the same CDR3. The J gene is TRBJ2-7, the V gene TRBV5-1; 8 nucleotides agree with TRBD1. CDR3 length: 14 residues. Germline CDR1 is SGHRS and CDR2 is YFSETQ. J was trimmed by 2 bases and V by 0 bases; bases with no gene match: 1. As DNA, the CDR3 is TGCGCCAGCAGCTTGGCAGGGGGCCCCTACGAGCAGTACTTC. Its translation: CASSLAGGPYEQYF.

This chain uses TRBV12-3 or TRBV12-4 with TRBJ1-2, with TRBD1 identical over 7 bases. This CDR3 has 13 residues. J was trimmed by 7 bases and V by 5 bases; bases with no gene match: 7. Here the CDR3 reads CASSAQGVAGYTF. The CDR3 coding sequence is TGTGCCAGCAGTGCCCAGGGGGTGGCTGGCTACACCTTC.

The CDR3 spells CASSQTGTSGSDTQYF. The CDR3 nucleotides read TGCGCCAGCAGCCAAACCGGGACTAGCGGGAGTGATACGCAGTATTTT. The chain uses TRBV4-3 and TRBJ2-3; 14 positions match TRBD2. V was clipped by 2 bases and J by 6 bases; unmatched bases: 4. This CDR3 spans 16 amino acids. Germline loops: CDR1 LGHNA, CDR2 YSLEER.

This clone was recorded once. V and J are TRBV6-5 and TRBJ2-5; TRBD2 is a possible D gene (5 bases). The V end lost 6 bases, the J end lost 1 base, and 9 bases lay between the germline ends. Germline loops: CDR1 MNHEY, CDR2 SVGAGI. There are 13 residues in the CDR3. The CDR3 loop reads CASSQDFQETQYF. The CDR3 DNA reads TGTGCCAGCAGCCAGGACTTCCAAGAGACCCAGTACTTC.

This chain links TRBV10-3 with TRBJ2-5; D ambiguous. Per the germline V gene, CDR1 is ENHRY and CDR2 is SYGVKD. V dropped 5 bases and J dropped 5 bases, with 12 bases sitting between them. The CDR3 runs 13 residues. The CDR3 reads CAISFEELETQYF. The CDR3 nucleotides read TGTGCCATCAGTTTCGAGGAGTTGGAGACCCAGTACTTC.

The V call is TRBV28, the J call TRBJ1-2; D remains unclear. The germline gives CDR1 MDHEN, CDR2 SYDVKM. CDR3 length: 13 amino acids. The V end was cut by 3 bases, the J end by 5 bases, with 10 bases between. The CDR3 coding sequence is TGTGCCAGCAGTTTGGACGGGGTTTATGGCTACACCTTC. Its protein is CASSLDGVYGYTF.

The rearrangement joins TRBV4-1 to TRBJ2-7; a weak D match, TRBD2 (5 bases). V was shortened by 6 bases and J by 4 bases, with 19 bases between the two germline ends. This CDR3 comprises 15 residues. The germline gives CDR1 MGHRA, CDR2 YSYEKL. The CDR3 loop reads CASRQTGQREYEQYF. CDR3 bases: TGCGCCAGCAGGCAAACCGGCCAAAGGGAGTACGAGCAGTACTTC.

V is TRBV7-2 and J is TRBJ1-6; D possibly corresponds to TRBD1 (6 bases). The CDR3 loop spans 15 amino acids. V was cut by 7 bases and J by 9 bases, with 19 bases left in between. Germline CDR1 and CDR2: SGHTA and FQGNSA. CDR3 in DNA: TGTGCCAGCAACACCTGGGGGGGCTCAAGTTCACCCCTCCACTTT. Residues: CASNTWGGSSSPLHF. The full variable domain, with the rest looked up from reference TRBV7-2 and TRBJ1-6, is GAGVSQSPSNKVTEKGKDVELRCDPISGHTALYWYRQSLGQGLEFLIYFQGNSAPDKSGLPSDRFSAERTGGSVSTLTIQRTQQEDSAVYLCASNTWGGSSSPLHFGNGTRLTVT.